This T cell receptor beta chain was identified during a study of memory CD4+ T cells and cytomegalovirus serostatus. About the study: This sample comes from healthy Belgian adults, 9 CMV seropositive, around 26 seronegative.

This clone was recorded a few times. Single viable CD3+CD4+CD8-CD45RO+ cells were sorted as the memory CD4+ T cells. CDR3 length: 13 residues. Trimming cost V 11 bases and J 6 bases, with 17 bases left between them. Looked up from germline, CDR1 is SNHLY and CDR2 is FYNNEI. The data were produced by immunoSEQ multiplex PCR, yet TCRdb's version contains in-frame clones alone and is incomplete. The sample holds some 67,000 clones, roughly three quarters seen once. The chain joins TRBV2 to TRBJ2-1; tentatively, D is TRBD2 (7 bases). This TCR was sampled from an adult in good health and CMV-seropositive. Sequenced input: memory CD4+ T cells from blood. Written as DNA, the CDR3 is TGTGCCGCAGGGGAGGGCTCTGGCAATGAGCAGTTCTTC. This encodes CAAGEGSGNEQFF.